These T cell receptor beta chains were read from a single sample in a study of blood T cells in healthy people across ages. Each CDR3 protein gets one entry after TCRdb re-called the 5' RACE reads with MiXCR. This table has 1.5 million to 2 million distinct CDR3 sequences, approximately 32% appearing once. Material: blood. These receptor sequences come from a woman in her thirties in good health. Each CDR3 is given with its conserved first and last residue. A D gene is named only where the DNA matches it firmly. The size entry is marked missing in some rows and otherwise reads once, few, many or a size class.

TRBV27,16,TRBJ2-1,few,.,TGTGCCAGCACGGTAAAGGGGCGCACGGGTGACAATGAGCAGTTCTTC,CASTVKGRTGDNEQFF
TRBV29-1,11,TRBJ2-5,.,TRBD1,TGCAGCGTGGGACAGGGAGGGACCCAGTACTTC,CSVGQGGTQYF
TRBV9,17,TRBJ1-2,few,TRBD1,TGTGCCAGCAGCGATCCAGGGGGCGGCCCCGATAACTATGGCTACACCTTC,CASSDPGGGPDNYGYTF
TRBV14,13,TRBJ2-5,few,.,TGTGCCAGCAGCCAATGGCAGGGAGAGACCCAGTACTTC,CASSQWQGETQYF
TRBV6-5,13,TRBJ2-5,.,.,TGTGCCAGCAGTCCGGGGACGACAGAGACCCAGTACTTC,CASSPGTTETQYF
TRBV25-1,12,TRBJ1-1,.,.,TGTGCCAGCAGAACGGCGGGAACTGAAGCTTTCTTT,CASRTAGTEAFF
TRBV11-2,16,TRBJ1-6,.,.,TGTGCCAGCAGCTCCCTAAGGAGAGGGTGGAATTCACCCCTCCACTTT,CASSSLRRGWNSPLHF
TRBV10-3,14,TRBJ1-2,.,TRBD1,TGTGCCATCAGACGGGGACAGGGAGCCTATGGCTACACCTTC,CAIRRGQGAYGYTF
TRBV12-3/TRBV12-4,18,TRBJ2-1,.,TRBD2,TGTGCCAGCAGCCAACTAGCGGGAGGGGCCCAGATATACAATGAGCAGTTCTTC,CASSQLAGGAQIYNEQFF
TRBV6-1,17,TRBJ1-4,few,.,TGTGCCAGCAGTGAAATTGCAGGACCTGCAACTAATGAAAAACTGTTTTTT,CASSEIAGPATNEKLFF
TRBV7-8,18,TRBJ2-1,.,TRBD1,TGTGCCAGCAGCTTATCCGCAACCCGGACAGGGCACTACAATGAGCAGTTCTTC,CASSLSATRTGHYNEQFF
TRBV6-1,12,TRBJ2-7,few,.,TGTGCCAGCAGTGTTGGGATATACGAGCAGTACTTC,CASSVGIYEQYF
TRBV20-1,16,TRBJ2-2,.,TRBD2,TGCAGTGCCCGGGCCACTAGCGGGAGAGGGGCCGGGGAGCTGTTTTTT,CSARATSGRGAGELFF
TRBV6-5,14,TRBJ2-7,few,.,TGTGCCAGCAGTTACAAGCGATATTTCTACGAGCAGTACTTC,CASSYKRYFYEQYF
TRBV24-1,13,TRBJ2-3,few,.,TGTGCCACCAGGGACTTCACCACAGATACGCAGTATTTT,CATRDFTTDTQYF
TRBV5-1,15,TRBJ2-1,.,.,TGCGCCGGCAGCTCGGGACTTGATCAGAGACTTGAGCAGTTCTTC,CAGSSGLDQRLEQFF
TRBV5-1,17,TRBJ2-7,.,TRBD1,TGCGCCAGCAGCCTTGGTCCCGTAGGCCAGGGGGCCGGCGAGCAGTACTTC,CASSLGPVGQGAGEQYF
TRBV4-1,14,TRBJ2-3,few,.,TGCGCCAGCAGCCAAGGTCGAGCTTCAGATACGCAGTATTTT,CASSQGRASDTQYF
TRBV6-1,14,TRBJ1-3,.,.,TGTGCCAGCACCCAGGGGCTCTCTGGAAACACCATATATTTT,CASTQGLSGNTIYF
TRBV7-9,16,TRBJ2-1,.,TRBD2,TGTGCCAGCAGCCGCGGGGCGGCGGGAGGGCCTTTGGAGCAGTTCTTC,CASSRGAAGGPLEQFF